Following are 15 T cell receptor beta chains from one sample sequenced in a study of regulatory T cells in long-lasting Graves disease. Time point: persistent/refractory GD, antithyroid drugs over 5 years with positive TRAb. Following extraction of RNA from PBMCs, that RNA was used to make the TCR library. TCR beta libraries were built with iRepertoire HTBI primers and Arm-PCR of CDR3 regions. TCRdb fed the multiplex PCR reads into MiXCR, producing one record per CDR3 protein. The repertoire consists of more than 350,000 distinct CDR3 sequences, with 21% occurring once and the leading ten covering approximately 14%. This specimen was peripheral blood mononuclear cells (PBMCs), taken when the disease was refractory, from a patient treated with antithyroid drugs. The source is a female donor with Graves disease.

The gene calls are TRBV7-9 and TRBJ2-7; D possibly matches TRBD1 or TRBD2 (5 bases each). The CDR3 extends over 17 amino acids. Deletions cut 3 bases from V and 5 bases from J, with 23 bases between. The germline V gene has CDR1 SEHNR and CDR2 FQNEAQ (reference sequence). The CDR3 is CASSFPAGTQPFHEQYF. The CDR3 nucleotides are TGTGCCAGCAGCTTCCCCGCCGGGACGCAGCCGTTCCACGAGCAGTACTTC.

The chain uses TRBV7-9 and TRBJ1-2; D gene uncertain. From germline, CDR1 is SEHNR and CDR2 FQNEAQ (reference sequence). Trimming left V 0 bases short and J 6 bases short, with 11 bases between. The CDR3 totals 14 residues. The CDR3 loop reads CASSLASLGNGYTF. The CDR3, as DNA: TGTGCCAGCAGCTTAGCGTCGTTGGGGAATGGCTACACCTTC.

The sample holds a few counts of this clonotype. This chain connects TRBV5-1 to TRBJ2-2; 7 bases are a match to TRBD1. CDR3 length: 18 residues. Germline V gene data show CDR1 as SGHRS and CDR2 as YFSETQ. J was trimmed by 5 bases and V by 5 bases; bases with no gene match: 18. In DNA form, the CDR3 reads TGCGCCAGCAGTTTTCCCCGGGACAGCAGCATACCTACCGGGGAGCTGTTTTTT. This translates into CASSFPRDSSIPTGELFF. The variable domain in full, with the rest retrieved from reference TRBV5-1 and TRBJ2-2, is KAGVTQTPRYLIKTRGQQVTLSCSPISGHRSVSWYQQTPGQGLQFLFEYFSETQRNKGNFPGRFSGRQFSNSRSEMNVSTLELGDSALYLCASSFPRDSSIPTGELFFGEGSRLTVL.

V and J are TRBV5-1 and TRBJ2-2, with TRBD1 identical over 10 bases. There are 16 residues in the CDR3. Germline V gives CDR1 SGHRS, CDR2 YFSETQ. V gave up 3 bases and J gave up 4 bases; unmatched junction bases: 6. The CDR3 sequence: CASSSPGQGITGELFF. In DNA form, the CDR3 reads TGCGCCAGCAGCTCTCCGGGACAGGGGATCACCGGGGAGCTGTTTTTT.

CDR3 amino acids: CASSYSRSQNQPQHF. CDR3 nucleotide sequence: TGTGCCAGCAGTTACTCGCGTAGCCAGAATCAGCCCCAGCATTTT. This chain joins TRBV6-5 and TRBJ1-5; D not resolved. The CDR3 consists of 15 residues. Germline-derived CDR1 and CDR2 are MNHEY and SVGAGI. Trimming took 0 bases from V and 4 from J, leaving 10 bases between them.

Ten or more counts support this clonotype. The chain has TRBV6-1 and TRBJ2-5; tentatively, D is TRBD2 (6 bases). Germline values: CDR1 MNHNS, CDR2 SASEGT. This CDR3 contains 15 residues. V was cut by 5 bases and J by 4 bases, with 17 bases left in between. The CDR3 nucleotides read TGTGCCAGCAGTCTCGGGACTCTGGGGGGAGAGACCCAGTACTTC. It encodes CASSLGTLGGETQYF.

This clonotype showed up just a few times. Here the CDR3 reads CARHTGGTEAFF. The CDR3 DNA sequence: TGCGCCCGTCATACAGGGGGGACTGAAGCTTTCTTT. V is TRBV5-1 and J is TRBJ1-1; 8 bases map to TRBD1. V shed 10 bases, J shed 5 bases, and the junction held 7 bases outside the gene matches. The CDR3 spans 12 residues. Germline assignment: CDR1 SGHRS and CDR2 YFSETQ. Together with reference TRBV5-1 and TRBJ1-1, the CDR3 gives the full variable domain: KAGVTQTPRYLIKTRGQQVTLSCSPISGHRSVSWYQQTPGQGLQFLFEYFSETQRNKGNFPGRFSGRQFSNSRSEMNVSTLELGDSALYLCARHTGGTEAFFGQGTRLTVV.

In its sample, this clonotype was seen many times. The chain carries TRBV12-3 or TRBV12-4 and TRBJ2-2; D is unclear. V lost 3 bases to trimming and J lost 5 bases, with 16 bases between them. CDR3 length equals 16 residues. The CDR3 sequence is CASSFYGRRTTGELFF. For the CDR3, the DNA is TGTGCCAGCAGTTTTTATGGGCGCAGAACAACCGGGGAGCTGTTTTTT.

This clonotype was seen at least ten times. This chain's CDR3 is CSVTRGRNTEAFF. The CDR3 DNA is TGCAGCGTTACTCGGGGGCGGAACACTGAAGCTTTCTTT. This rearrangement joins TRBV29-1 to TRBJ1-1, with D possibly being TRBD1 (6 bases). Trimming removed 5 bases at V and 1 base at J, with 11 bases between. Germline V gene data show CDR1 as SQVTM and CDR2 as ANQGSEA. CDR3 length: 13 residues.

This clonotype was counted only a few times. The J gene is TRBJ2-4, the V gene TRBV6-5; D may be TRBD1 (6 bases). This CDR3 is built from 16 residues. V was shortened by 0 bases and J by 6 bases, with 15 bases between the two germline ends. Germline CDR1 reads MNHEY; CDR2 reads SVGAGI. The CDR3 DNA reads TGTGCCAGCAGTTACTCGATACTATCACAGGGAAACATTCAGTACTTC. It encodes CASSYSILSQGNIQYF.

The table lists this clonotype with many counts. V is TRBV11-2 and J is TRBJ1-1; TRBD1 is a possible D gene (5 bases). The CDR3 has 15 amino acids. V dropped 1 base and J dropped 1 base, with 10 bases sitting between them. Per germline, CDR1 SGHAT and CDR2 FQNNGV. CDR3 bases: TGTGCCAGCAGCTTAGTAGGGACGCCGAACACTGAAGCTTTCTTT. Its protein is CASSLVGTPNTEAFF.

This clonotype has a handful of counts. This chain links TRBV19 with TRBJ2-5; D is perhaps TRBD1 (6 bases). V was shortened by 3 bases and J by 3 bases, with 8 bases between the two germline ends. The CDR3 consists of 13 residues. Germline loops: CDR1 LNHDA, CDR2 SQIVND (reference sequence). The CDR3 nucleotides are TGTGCCAGTAGTATTTCAGGGGAAGAGACCCAGTACTTC. As protein: CASSISGEETQYF.

This clonotype came up a few times. This chain joins TRBV20-1 and TRBJ2-2, with 11 bases identical to TRBD2. Trimming removed 3 bases from V and 1 base from J; junction bases left unmatched: 7. The length of the CDR3 is 17 residues. Germline V gene sequence: CDR1 DFQATT, CDR2 SNEGSKA (reference sequence). CDR3 nucleotide sequence: TGCAGTGCTAGGGGTACTAGCGGGAGTGAGAACACCGGGGAGCTGTTTTTT. Translating it yields CSARGTSGSENTGELFF.

This clonotype came up a few times. The chain employs TRBV4-1 and TRBJ2-2; 9 bases align to TRBD2. CDR1 is MGHRA and CDR2 is YSYEKL in the germline V gene. The CDR3 has 16 amino acids. With 2 bases clipped from V and 7 bases from J, the junction kept 8 bases outside the gene matches. In nucleotides, the CDR3 is TGCGCCAGCAGCCAACTAGCGGGGAGAGAGGGCGGGGAGCTGTTTTTT. This encodes CASSQLAGREGGELFF.

Many counts were recorded for this clonotype. The V gene is TRBV6-1, the J gene TRBJ1-2, with D hard to call. The V end lost 2 bases, the J end lost 5 bases, and 9 bases lay between the germline ends. The CDR3 spans 13 residues. CDR1 is MNHNS and CDR2 is SASEGT in the germline V gene. This CDR3 reads CASSEIRGYGYTF. CDR3 DNA: TGTGCCAGCAGTGAAATTCGTGGGTATGGCTACACCTTC.